The T cell receptor beta chain under discussion was sequenced for a study of blood T cell repertoires in COVID-19. Background on the study: COVID-19 samples from acute and convalescent phases originated in the United States, Italy and Spain.

The study assigned cohorts using participant-reported clinical history. CDR3 length: 11 residues. CDR1 is SQVTM, CDR2 ANQGSEA, per germline. The V end lost 1 base, the J end lost 9 bases, and 6 bases lay between the germline ends. Per the original data handling: Reference gene primer amplification gave nucleated cell count estimates. Data came from immunoSEQ multiplex PCR; TCRdb stores just in-frame clones and leaves some out. The V and J calls and the clone size are those of that table, but D and trimming were determined from the DNA. The table has approximately 200,000 clones, roughly four fifths seen once.

The rearrangement links TRBV29-1 to TRBJ1-4; D not resolved. This clonotype was obtained from a middle-aged woman with acute COVID-19. Sequencing was carried out using PBMCs or T cells enriched from blood (not recorded which). The DNA for the CDR3 is TGCAGCGTTGAAGTCCTCCAAAAACTGTTTTTT. Protein: CSVEVLQKLFF.